This T cell receptor beta chain emerged from a study of blood T cell repertoires in COVID-19. Whole-study context: The origin of the acute and convalescent COVID-19 samples was the United States, Italy and Spain. Sources were T cells, B-cell-depleted T cells, or PBMCs; the material itself was cDNA or gDNA.

Source study methods: The assay estimated nucleated cells by amplifying reference gene primers. Using immunoSEQ multiplex PCR, the repertoire was profiled, and TCRdb retains in-frame clones only, with some absent. For V, J and clone size, that table is used; D and trimming come from the DNA. The data contain roughly 500,000 clones, 70% to 90% of them singletons. The germline V and J ends were trimmed by 2 bases and 2 bases, with 7 bases remaining between them. The CDR3 has 13 amino acids. Germline lookup yields CDR1 MNHEY and CDR2 SMNVEV (reference sequence). In its sample, this clone was seen a few times.

The sample was peripheral blood. The origin of this receptor is a human donor in a cohort sampled during active COVID-19. This rearrangement joins TRBV27 to TRBJ2-7; D call uncertain. CDR3 loop: CASSLLSAYEQYF. The CDR3 nucleotides are TGTGCCAGCAGTTTACTTTCCGCCTACGAGCAGTACTTC.